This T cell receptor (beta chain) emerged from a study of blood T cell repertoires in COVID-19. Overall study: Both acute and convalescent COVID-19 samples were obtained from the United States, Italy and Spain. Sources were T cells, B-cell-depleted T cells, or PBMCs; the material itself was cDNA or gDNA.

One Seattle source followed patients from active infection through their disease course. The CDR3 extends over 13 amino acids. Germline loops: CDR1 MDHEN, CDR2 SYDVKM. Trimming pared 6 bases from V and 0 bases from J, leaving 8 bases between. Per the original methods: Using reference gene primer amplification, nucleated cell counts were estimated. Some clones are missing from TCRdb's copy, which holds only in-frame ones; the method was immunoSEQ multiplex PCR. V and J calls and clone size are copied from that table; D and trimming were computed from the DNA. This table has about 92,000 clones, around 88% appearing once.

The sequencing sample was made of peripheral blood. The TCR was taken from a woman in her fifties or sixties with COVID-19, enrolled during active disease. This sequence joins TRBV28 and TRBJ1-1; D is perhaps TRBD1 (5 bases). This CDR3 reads CASRRQLNTEAFF. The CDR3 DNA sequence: TGTGCCAGCAGAAGACAGCTGAACACTGAAGCTTTCTTT.